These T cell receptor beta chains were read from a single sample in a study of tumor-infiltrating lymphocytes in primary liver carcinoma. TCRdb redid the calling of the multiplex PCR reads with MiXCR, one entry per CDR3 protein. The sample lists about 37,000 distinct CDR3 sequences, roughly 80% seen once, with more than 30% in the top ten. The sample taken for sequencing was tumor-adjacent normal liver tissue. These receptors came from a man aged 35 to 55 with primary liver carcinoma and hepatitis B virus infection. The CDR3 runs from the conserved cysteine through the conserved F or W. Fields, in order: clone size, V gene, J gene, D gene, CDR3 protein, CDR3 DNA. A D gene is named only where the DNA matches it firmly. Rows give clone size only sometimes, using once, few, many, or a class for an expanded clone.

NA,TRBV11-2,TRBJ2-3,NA,CASSLESDTQNF,TGTGCAAGCAGCTTAGAGTCAGATACGCAGAATTTT
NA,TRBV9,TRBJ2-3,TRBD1,CASSSRPGTVLGDTQYF,TGTGCCAGCAGCTCACGACCCGGGACAGTCCTAGGTGATACGCAGTATTTT
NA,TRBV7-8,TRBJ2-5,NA,CASSLSGVRRETQYF,TGTGCCAGCAGCTTATCCGGCGTGAGAAGAGAGACCCAATACTTC
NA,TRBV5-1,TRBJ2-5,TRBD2,CASSSCGLAGEQEIQYF,TGCGCCAGCAGCTCCTGCGGACTAGCGGGAGAGCAAGAGATCCAGTACTTC
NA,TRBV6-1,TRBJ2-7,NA,CASSVGTVGPYEQCF,TGTGCCAGCAGTGTTGGGACGGTGGGCCCCTACGAGCAGTGCTTC
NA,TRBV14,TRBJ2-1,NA,CASSQDALWAPYNEQLF,TGTGCCAGCAGCCAAGATGCCCTTTGGGCCCCCTATAATGAGCAACTCTTC
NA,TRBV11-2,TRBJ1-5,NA,CTSSLVGLTGSNKPQHF,TGTACCAGCAGCTTAGTAGGGTTAACAGGGAGCAATAAGCCCCAGCATTTT
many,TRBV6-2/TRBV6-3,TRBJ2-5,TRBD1,CASRPFRQGKRETQYF,TGTGCCAGCAGACCTTTCCGACAGGGGAAAAGAGAGACCCAGTACTTC
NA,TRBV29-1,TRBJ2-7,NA,CSAMTSGICTPYEQYF,TGCAGTGCCATGACATCAGGGATCTGCACTCCCTACGAGCAGTACTTC
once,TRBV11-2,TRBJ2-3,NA,CAGSLESDTQYF,TGTGCCGGCAGCTTAGAGTCTGATACGCAGTATTTT
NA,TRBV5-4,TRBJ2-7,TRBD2,CVSRLGAGGEQYF,TGTGTCAGCAGGTTGGGGGCGGGAGGCGAGCAGTACTTC
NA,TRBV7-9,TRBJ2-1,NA,CASSPEGRDNEQFF,TGTGCCAGCAGCCCAGAGGGACGGGACAATGAGCAGTTCTTC
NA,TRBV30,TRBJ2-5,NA,CAWSSTPLETQYF,TGTGCCTGGAGTTCAACCCCATTGGAGACCCAGTACTTC
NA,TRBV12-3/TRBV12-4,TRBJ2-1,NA,CACSLRQNNEQFF,TGTGCCTGTAGTCTCAGACAGAACAATGAGCAGTTCTTC
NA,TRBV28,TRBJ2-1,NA,CASSSGKGATGEQFF,TGTGCCAGCAGCTCGGGAAAGGGAGCCACCGGTGAGCAGTTCTTC
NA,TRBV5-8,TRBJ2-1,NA,CASSLGLAWNSYNEQFF,TGTGCCAGCAGCTTGGGATTAGCTTGGAATTCCTACAATGAGCAGTTCTTC
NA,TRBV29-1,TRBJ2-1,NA,CCVVLLVGLGNEQFF,TGCTGCGTTGTCCTACTTGTGGGACTGGGAAATGAGCAGTTCTTC
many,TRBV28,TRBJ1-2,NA,CASSLMVSYGYTF,TGTGCCAGCAGTTTAATGGTCAGCTATGGCTACACCTTC
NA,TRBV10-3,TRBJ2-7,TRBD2,CTISDRGAGVGEQYF,TGTACCATCAGTGATCGGGGAGCGGGAGTAGGCGAGCAGTACTTC
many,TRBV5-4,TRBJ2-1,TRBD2,CASSFPLAGTYNERFF,TGTGCCAGCAGCTTCCCCCTAGCGGGGACCTACAATGAGCGGTTCTTC
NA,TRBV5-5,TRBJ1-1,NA,CASSLYYREAEALF,TGTGCCAGCAGTTTGTACTACAGGGAGGCTGAAGCTCTCTTT
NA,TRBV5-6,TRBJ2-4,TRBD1,CVSSLQGLAKNIQYF,TGTGTCAGCAGTTTACAGGGGCTAGCCAAAAACATTCAGTACTTC
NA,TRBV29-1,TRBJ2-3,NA,CSMWWYTDTQYF,TGCAGCATGTGGTGGTACACAGATACGCAGTATTTT
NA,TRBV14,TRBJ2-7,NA,CASSQDILGKQCF,TGTGCCAGCAGCCAAGATATATTGGGGAAGCAGTGCTTC
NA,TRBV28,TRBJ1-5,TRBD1,CASSVRSTGGWGQPKHF,TGTGCCAGCAGCGTGAGATCCACAGGGGGCTGGGGTCAGCCCAAGCATTTT
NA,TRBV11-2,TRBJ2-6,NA,CASNLSSGIGANVMTF,TGTGCCAGCAACTTGTCGTCAGGGATTGGGGCCAACGTCATGACTTTC
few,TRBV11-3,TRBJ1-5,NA,CVSSLDLGMAQPQHF,TGTGTCAGCAGTTTAGATCTGGGGATGGCTCAGCCCCAGCATTTT
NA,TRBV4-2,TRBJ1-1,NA,CAGCTGIEAFF,TGTGCCGGCTGCACGGGAATTGAAGCTTTCTTT
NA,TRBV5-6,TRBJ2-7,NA,CASSLADEQAYEQYF,TGTGCCAGCAGCTTGGCTGATGAACAGGCCTACGAGCAGTACTTC
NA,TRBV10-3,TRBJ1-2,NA,CASEQWMCRGYTF,TGTGCCAGCGAACAATGGATGTGTAGGGGCTACACATTC
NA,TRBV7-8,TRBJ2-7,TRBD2,CASSLKGGTTVTLEQCF,TGTGCCAGCAGCCTGAAGGGAGGGACTACAGTTACCCTCGAGCAATGCTTC
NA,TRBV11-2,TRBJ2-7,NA,CASSPNSNCYEQYF,TGTGCCAGCAGCCCTAACAGTAACTGCTACGAGCAGTACTTC
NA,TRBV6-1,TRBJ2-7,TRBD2,CASSRLAGAKSAYEHYF,TGTGCCAGCAGTCGACTAGCGGGAGCGAAATCCGCCTACGAGCATTACTTC
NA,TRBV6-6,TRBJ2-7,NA,CASSATESMGEQYF,TGTGCCAGCAGTGCGACAGAGTCGATGGGGGAGCAGTACTTC
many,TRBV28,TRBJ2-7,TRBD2,CASSKDAAGLADEQYF,TGTGCCAGCAGCAAGGACGCAGCGGGACTAGCTGATGAGCAGTACTTC
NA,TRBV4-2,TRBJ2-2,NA,CASSQDLMFTGELFF,TGTGCCAGCAGCCAAGATCTGATGTTCACCGGGGAGCTGTTTTTT
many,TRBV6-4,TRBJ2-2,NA,CASSDRGKDTGELFF,TGTGCCAGCAGTGACAGAGGGAAGGACACCGGGGAGCTGTTTTTT
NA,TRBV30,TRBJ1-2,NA,CAWTWGRLRYTF,TGTGCCTGGACCTGGGGCAGGCTCAGGTACACCTTC
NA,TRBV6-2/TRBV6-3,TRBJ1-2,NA,CAISPRSGYGYTF,TGTGCCATTAGCCCCCGGAGCGGCTATGGCTACACCTTC
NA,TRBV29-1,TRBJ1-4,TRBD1,CGVRGQGNEKLLF,TGCGGCGTTCGGGGACAGGGGAATGAAAAACTGCTTTTT
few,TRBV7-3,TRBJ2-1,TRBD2,CASSFSPLGGLAGNEQFF,TGTGCCAGCAGCTTCAGCCCTCTCGGAGGACTAGCGGGCAATGAGCAGTTCTTC
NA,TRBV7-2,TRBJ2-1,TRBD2,CVSSRREGSGGYNEQFF,TGTGTAAGCAGCCGGAGGGAGGGGAGCGGAGGCTACAATGAGCAGTTCTTC
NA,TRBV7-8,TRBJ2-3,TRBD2,CASSPWGLAILRDTQYF,TGTGCCAGCAGCCCGTGGGGACTAGCGATCCTCCGGGATACACAGTATTTT
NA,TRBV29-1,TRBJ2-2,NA,CSVLAGTGELFF,TGCAGCGTTTTGGCAGGTACCGGGGAGCTGTTTTTT
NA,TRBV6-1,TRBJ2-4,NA,CVSSGGPTREAKNIQYF,TGTGTCAGCAGTGGAGGTCCTACAAGGGAGGCCAAAAACATTCAGTACTTC
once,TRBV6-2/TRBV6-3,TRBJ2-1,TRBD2,CVSNYRTSGEEQFF,TGTGTCAGCAATTACCGGACTAGCGGGGAGGAGCAGTTCTTC
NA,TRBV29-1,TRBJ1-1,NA,CGVRVNTEAFF,TGCGGCGTCCGCGTTAACACTGAAGCTTTCTTT
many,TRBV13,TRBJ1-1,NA,CASSLNQGGTEAFF,TGTGCCAGCAGCTTAAACCAGGGAGGGACTGAAGCTTTCTTT
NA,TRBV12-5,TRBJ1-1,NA,CVSGLSKNPDKDTEAFF,TGTGTTAGTGGTTTGTCTAAAAACCCGGACAAAGACACTGAAGCTTTCTTC
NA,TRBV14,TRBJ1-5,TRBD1,CANSQGQGQPQHF,TGTGCCAACAGCCAAGGACAGGGCCAGCCCCAGCATTTT
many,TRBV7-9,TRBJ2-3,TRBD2,CASSQSLAGGRIRTDTQYF,TGTGCCAGCAGCCAAAGCCTAGCGGGAGGACGAATCCGCACAGATACGCAGTATTTT
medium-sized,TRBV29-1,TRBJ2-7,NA,CSVEDHSSYEQYF,TGCAGCGTTGAAGATCACAGCTCCTACGAGCAGTACTTC
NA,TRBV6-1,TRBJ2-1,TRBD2,CDSSEGTSGNNEQFF,TGTGACAGCAGTGAAGGGACTAGCGGGAACAATGAGCAGTTCTTC
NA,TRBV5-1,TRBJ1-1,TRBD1,CVSSLSSGGANTEALF,TGCGTCAGCAGCTTGTCGTCAGGGGGGGCGAATACTGAAGCTCTCTTT
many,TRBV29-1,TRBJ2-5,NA,CSGGGGAETQYF,TGCAGCGGAGGGGGTGGGGCCGAGACCCAGTACTTC
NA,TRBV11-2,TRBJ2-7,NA,CDRSPNRNSYEQYF,TGTGACAGGAGCCCTAACAGGAACTCCTACGAGCAGTACTTC
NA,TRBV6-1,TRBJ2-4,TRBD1,CASSEALGYVGQGVKHIQYF,TGTGCCAGCAGCGAAGCACTTGGATACGTCGGACAGGGTGTCAAACACATTCAGTACTTC
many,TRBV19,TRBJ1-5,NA,CASTSTRQVRQPQHF,TGTGCCAGTACCTCAACCCGACAGGTCCGGCAGCCCCAGCATTTT
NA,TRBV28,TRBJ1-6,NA,CASCLLGDNSPLHF,TGTGCCAGCTGTTTATTGGGGGATAATTCACCCCTCCACTTT
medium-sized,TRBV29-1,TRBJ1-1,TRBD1,CSVETGVGETEAFF,TGCAGCGTTGAGACAGGGGTGGGGGAAACTGAAGCTTTCTTT